What follows are 29 T cell receptor beta chains derived from one specimen sequenced in a study of blood T cell repertoires in COVID-19. Repertoires were generated with immunoSEQ multiplex PCR, while TCRdb's copy carries only in-frame clones and drops some. This sample has about 300,000 clones, with 75% to 90% found just once. Sample: peripheral blood. The receptors here all came from a man aged 40-49 years with acute or convalescent COVID-19.

The rearrangement links TRBV5-1 to TRBJ2-7; possibly TRBD2 for D (5 bases). Looked up from germline, CDR1 is SGHRS and CDR2 is YFSETQ. Between the trimmed V and J ends, which lost 1 base and 3 bases, there was a span of 14 bases. This CDR3 comprises 15 residues. This CDR3 is CASSLLRAGLYEQYF. CDR3 DNA sequence: TGCGCCAGCAGCTTGCTGCGAGCAGGACTCTACGAGCAGTACTTC.

The chain uses TRBV7-2 and TRBJ1-1; D might be TRBD1 (6 bases). CDR1 SGHTA and CDR2 FQGNSA come from the germline V gene. CDR3 length: 16 residues. V was cut by 1 base and J by 3 bases, with 15 bases left in between. The CDR3 DNA reads as TGTGCCAGCAGCTTAGAATGGGGGCACGGATACACTGAAGCTTTCTTT. Translated, it gives CASSLEWGHGYTEAFF.

The CDR3 is CASSDRETNEKLFF. The CDR3 region has the DNA TGTGCCAGCAGCGACAGGGAGACTAATGAAAAACTGTTTTTT. This chain uses TRBV6-5 with TRBJ1-4, with TRBD1 matching 7 bases. J lost 2 bases, V lost 6 bases, and 3 bases had no gene match. Germline V gene lookup returns CDR1 MNHEY and CDR2 SVGAGI. CDR3 length: 14 residues.

The chain employs TRBV5-1 and TRBJ1-2, with TRBD1 as a possible D gene (6 bases). Germline CDR1 is SGHRS and CDR2 is YFSETQ. The CDR3 spans 13 residues. V lost 3 bases and J 6 bases, leaving 12 bases between the germline ends. CDR3 DNA: TGCGCCAGCAGCTCAACAGGGTCGAATGGCTACACCTTC. This sequence encodes CASSSTGSNGYTF.

The chain combines TRBV24-1 with TRBJ2-2; a possible D gene is TRBD2 (5 bases). Germline V CDR1 and CDR2: KGHDR, SFDVKD. V gave up 4 bases and J gave up 5 bases, with 13 bases separating them. The CDR3 runs to 15 residues. Written as DNA, the CDR3 is TGTGCCACCAGTGACCCCTCGAGAGGGACCGGGGAGCTGTTTTTT. Amino acids: CATSDPSRGTGELFF.

This sequence joins TRBV2 and TRBJ2-7, with TRBD1 as a possible D gene (6 bases). V gave up 4 bases and J gave up 2 bases, with 12 bases separating them. This CDR3 has 14 amino acids. Germline V CDR1 and CDR2: SNHLY, FYNNEI. CDR3 in amino acids: CASSVITGTYEQYF. The CDR3 region has the DNA TGTGCCAGCAGTGTAATAACAGGGACCTACGAGCAGTACTTC.

The V gene is TRBV2, the J gene TRBJ1-5, with 11 positions matching TRBD1. The trim removed 4 bases at V and 7 bases at J, leaving 3 bases unmatched. The CDR3 runs to 14 residues. The germline CDR1 and CDR2 sequences are SNHLY and FYNNEI. CDR3 sequence: CASSGTGGHQPQHF. CDR3 coding DNA: TGTGCCAGCAGTGGGACAGGGGGCCACCAGCCCCAGCATTTT.

The V and J genes are TRBV28 and TRBJ1-1; D ambiguous. The V end lost 8 bases, the J end lost 2 bases, and 12 bases lay between the germline ends. This CDR3 is 13 amino acids long. Germline values: CDR1 MDHEN, CDR2 SYDVKM. The CDR3 here is CASLNAPNTEAFF. The CDR3 nucleotides are TGTGCCAGCTTAAATGCGCCTAACACTGAAGCTTTCTTT.

The chain carries TRBV5-6 and TRBJ1-4, with D tentatively TRBD1 (5 bases). V gave up 3 bases and J gave up 5 bases, with 8 bases separating them. CDR1 and CDR2 from the germline V gene are SGHDT and YYEEEE. The CDR3 consists of 13 residues. As DNA, the CDR3 is TGTGCCAGCAGCTATTACAGGAATGAAAAACTGTTTTTT. Protein product: CASSYYRNEKLFF. The whole variable domain, remainder taken from reference TRBV5-6 and TRBJ1-4, is DAGVTQSPTHLIKTRGQQVTLRCSPKSGHDTVSWYQQALGQGPQFIFQYYEEEERQRGNFPDRFSGHQFPNYSSELNVNALLLGDSALYLCASSYYRNEKLFFGSGTQLSVL.

This chain's CDR3 is CASSEAPRPDTQYF. As DNA, the CDR3 is TGTGCCAGCTCAGAGGCCCCTCGGCCAGATACGCAGTATTTT. The V and J genes are TRBV6-6 and TRBJ2-3; D is ambiguous. Germline V gene data show CDR1 as MNHNY and CDR2 as SVGAGI (reference sequence). The V gene lost 8 bases and the J gene lost 4 bases, with 16 bases spanning the gap. The CDR3 has 14 amino acids.

The V call is TRBV14, the J call TRBJ1-3, with D maybe TRBD1 (5 bases). CDR3 length: 17 amino acids. V gave up 3 bases and J gave up 0 bases, with 15 bases separating them. Per germline, CDR1 SGHDN and CDR2 FVKESK. CDR3 sequence: CASSHTPITGSGNTIYF. As DNA, the CDR3 is TGTGCCAGCAGCCACACTCCCATAACAGGCTCTGGAAACACCATATATTTT. Supplemented by reference TRBV14 and TRBJ1-3, the full variable domain reads EAGVTQFPSHSVIEKGQTVTLRCDPISGHDNLYWYRRVMGKEIKFLLHFVKESKQDESGMPNNRFLAERTGGTYSTLKVQPAELEDSGVYFCASSHTPITGSGNTIYFGEGSWLTVV.

V usage is TRBV5-1 and J usage is TRBJ1-2, with TRBD1 identical over 12 bases. V shed 4 bases, J shed 7 bases, and the junction held 8 bases outside the gene matches. The V gene's germline CDR1 is SGHRS and CDR2 YFSETQ. There are 15 residues in the CDR3. The CDR3 nucleotides read TGCGCCAGCAGCCTTTCGGGACAGGGGGCCGTTGGCTACACCTTC. It specifies CASSLSGQGAVGYTF.

This clone occurred a few times. The chain couples TRBV7-2 to TRBJ1-6, with D tentatively TRBD1 (5 bases). Germline V gene lookup returns CDR1 SGHTA and CDR2 FQGNSA. The CDR3 length is 13 residues. Trimming pared 6 bases from V and 10 bases from J, leaving 13 bases between. DNA for the CDR3: TGTGCCAGCAGTTTCGGACACTGGTCACCCCTCCACTTT. Residues: CASSFGHWSPLHF.

The chain links TRBV9 to TRBJ1-1, with D perhaps TRBD1 (5 bases). Trimming left V 4 bases short and J 0 bases short, with 13 bases between. Germline CDR1 is SGDLS and CDR2 is YYNGEE. This CDR3 spans 15 amino acids. CDR3 nucleotide sequence: TGTGCCAGCAGCCAGGGAGGATTCATGAACACTGAAGCTTTCTTT. Amino acids: CASSQGGFMNTEAFF.

The chain carries TRBV7-2 and TRBJ2-1; the match to TRBD2 covers 14 bases. The V segment lost 1 base and the J segment 7 bases; nucleotides outside the gene matches: 0. The CDR3 runs to 15 residues. Germline V gives CDR1 SGHTA, CDR2 FQGNSA. This CDR3 is CASSLGTSGGNEQFF. The CDR3 DNA follows: TGTGCCAGCAGCTTAGGGACTAGCGGGGGGAATGAGCAGTTCTTC.

This chain connects TRBV5-1 to TRBJ1-2, with 11 nucleotides matching TRBD1. Germline CDR1 SGHRS, CDR2 YFSETQ. With V trimmed by 6 bases and J by 6 bases, 7 bases remained unmatched. The CDR3 covers 14 residues. CDR3 in DNA: TGCGCCAGCAACCAAGGGGACAGGGGGGATGGCTACACCTTC. This encodes CASNQGDRGDGYTF.

The chain uses TRBV6-6 and TRBJ1-3; D perhaps matches TRBD1 (6 bases). Trimming shortened V by 1 base and J by 0 bases, and 10 bases separated the two germline ends. From germline, CDR1 is MNHNY and CDR2 SVGAGI (reference sequence). The length of the CDR3 is 16 residues. CDR3 loop: CASSYFGQSSGNTIYF. In nucleotides, the CDR3 is TGTGCCAGCAGTTACTTCGGACAGTCCTCTGGAAACACCATATATTTT.

V usage is TRBV19 and J usage is TRBJ1-1; 8 bases match TRBD1. The length of the CDR3 is 14 residues. Per germline, CDR1 LNHDA and CDR2 SQIVND (reference sequence). After removal of 6 bases from V and 8 bases from J, the junction contained 11 bases not matched to a gene. The DNA of the CDR3 is TGTGCCAGTAGCCGGACAGGGTGGGACGCGGAAGCTTTCTTT. Translation: CASSRTGWDAEAFF.

The chain joins TRBV6-6 to TRBJ2-1, with a weak D call TRBD2 (5 bases). This CDR3 contains 13 residues. V was cut by 10 bases and J by 7 bases, with 17 bases left in between. Germline V gene lookup returns CDR1 MNHNY and CDR2 SVGAGI (reference sequence). CDR3 protein: CATRREEANEQFF. CDR3 DNA: TGTGCCACCCGAAGAGAGGAGGCGAATGAGCAGTTCTTC.

The V call is TRBV11-2, the J call TRBJ1-4, with 8 bases matching TRBD1. Germline values: CDR1 SGHAT, CDR2 FQNNGV. The junction had 8 bases not matched to a gene; V was cut back by 6 bases and J by 8 bases. This CDR3 has 14 amino acids. The CDR3 DNA sequence: TGTGCCAGCAGTCCCGGGACAGGCCGAGAAAAACTGTTTTTT. This encodes CASSPGTGREKLFF.

The chain carries TRBV3-1 (or the pseudogene TRBV3-2) and TRBJ1-5, with TRBD1 matching over 8 bases. With 3 bases clipped from V and 6 bases from J, the junction kept 4 bases outside the gene matches. In germline, CDR1 is LGHDT, CDR2 YNNKEL (reference sequence). The CDR3 is 14 residues long. CDR3: CASSHGQGGQPQHF. The CDR3, as DNA: TGTGCCAGCAGCCACGGACAGGGAGGTCAGCCCCAGCATTTT.

This chain joins TRBV14 and TRBJ2-1; 10 bases map to TRBD2. V was pared by 3 bases and J by 2 bases, with 1 base of the junction left unmatched. The CDR3 is made up of 15 amino acids. CDR1 is SGHDN, CDR2 FVKESK, per germline. CDR3 DNA: TGTGCCAGCAGCCACCTAGCGGGAGCCTACAATGAGCAGTTCTTC. Protein product: CASSHLAGAYNEQFF. Full variable domain (rest looked up from reference TRBV14 and TRBJ2-1): EAGVTQFPSHSVIEKGQTVTLRCDPISGHDNLYWYRRVMGKEIKFLLHFVKESKQDESGMPNNRFLAERTGGTYSTLKVQPAELEDSGVYFCASSHLAGAYNEQFFGPGTRLTVL.

The gene calls are TRBV11-2 and TRBJ1-2; D may be TRBD1 (6 bases). The CDR3 has 17 residues. Germline CDR1 is SGHAT and CDR2 is FQNNGV. V lost 5 bases and J lost 1, with 20 bases in between. CDR3 in DNA: TGTGCCAGCAGCGCCCTCCGGGACAAGGGAATTAACTATGGCTACACCTTC. Translated: CASSALRDKGINYGYTF.

The chain combines TRBV30 with TRBJ2-2, with TRBD1 matching 9 bases. Germline CDR1 is GTSNPN and CDR2 is SVGIG (reference sequence). V lost 5 bases and J lost 5; bases outside the gene matches: 6. This CDR3 contains 14 residues. The CDR3 protein is CAWGTGPLTGELFF. The CDR3 nucleotides are TGTGCCTGGGGGACAGGGCCCTTGACCGGGGAGCTGTTTTTT.

V gene TRBV6-5 combines with J gene TRBJ1-1; no clear D. The CDR3 totals 12 residues. Trimming stripped 6 bases from V and 2 bases from J, with 7 bases between. Germline V gene sequence: CDR1 MNHEY, CDR2 SVGAGI. CDR3 residues: CASSHFNTEAFF. CDR3 nucleotides: TGTGCCAGCAGCCACTTTAACACTGAAGCTTTCTTT.

DNA for the CDR3: TGTGCCAGCAGTGAAATCGGCCGGGTAGGAGCTTTCTTT. This codes for CASSEIGRVGAFF. The chain uses TRBV2 and TRBJ1-1; D is unresolved. V lost 2 bases to trimming and J lost 10 bases, with 14 bases between them. The CDR3 is 13 residues long. From germline, CDR1 is SNHLY and CDR2 FYNNEI.

The chain recombines TRBV30 with TRBJ2-6, with TRBD1 matching over 7 bases. This CDR3 has 17 amino acids. J was trimmed by 0 bases and V by 4 bases; bases with no gene match: 9. The germline V gene has CDR1 GTSNPN and CDR2 SVGIG (reference sequence). The CDR3 protein is CAWTPDRSHSGANVLTF. CDR3 in DNA: TGTGCCTGGACCCCGGACAGGTCCCACTCTGGGGCCAACGTCCTGACTTTC.

The chain carries TRBV7-6 and TRBJ2-1, with D tentatively TRBD2 (5 bases). The CDR3 has 15 amino acids. V lost 4 bases and J 2 bases, leaving 12 bases between the germline ends. The germline V gene encodes CDR1 SGHVS and CDR2 FNYEAQ. The CDR3 region is CASSSSPGTYNEQFF. The CDR3 coding sequence is TGTGCCAGCAGCTCATCACCCGGGACCTACAATGAGCAGTTCTTC.

This sequence joins TRBV7-9 and TRBJ2-7; 8 bases are a match to TRBD2. The CDR3 is 16 amino acids. Germline assignment: CDR1 SEHNR and CDR2 FQNEAQ (reference sequence). V was pared by 3 bases and J by 2 bases, with 9 bases of the junction left unmatched. The CDR3 sequence: CASSFVGGLGAYEQYF. The CDR3 DNA reads as TGTGCCAGCAGCTTTGTTGGGGGACTAGGGGCCTACGAGCAGTACTTC.